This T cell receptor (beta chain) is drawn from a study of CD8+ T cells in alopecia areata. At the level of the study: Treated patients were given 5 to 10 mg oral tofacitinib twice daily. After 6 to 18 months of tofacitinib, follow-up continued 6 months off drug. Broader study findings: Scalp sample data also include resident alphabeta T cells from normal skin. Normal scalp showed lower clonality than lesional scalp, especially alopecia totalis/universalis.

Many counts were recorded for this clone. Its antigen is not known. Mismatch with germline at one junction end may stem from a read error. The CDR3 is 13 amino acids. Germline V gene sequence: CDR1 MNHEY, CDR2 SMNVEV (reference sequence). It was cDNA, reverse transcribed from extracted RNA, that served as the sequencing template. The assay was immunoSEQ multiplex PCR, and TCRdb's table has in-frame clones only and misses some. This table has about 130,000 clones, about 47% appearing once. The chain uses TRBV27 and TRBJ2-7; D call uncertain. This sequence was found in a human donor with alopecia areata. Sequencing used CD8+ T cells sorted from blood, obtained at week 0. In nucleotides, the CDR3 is TGTGCCAGCAGTTTATCGATTTCGCTCCCACGGGACTTC. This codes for CASSLSISLPRDF.